These 15 T cell receptor beta chains share one sample of origin, sequenced in a study of patients and donors after allogeneic stem cell transplantation. TCRdb called the RT-PCR reads again in MiXCR, with one record for every CDR3 protein. This table holds 87,000 or so distinct CDR3 sequences, roughly 5.2% found once. The sequenced sample was blood, either unsorted or a sorted T cell fraction (not recorded which). The receptors derive from a human donor who was either an allogeneic HSCT recipient or a stem cell or donor lymphocyte infusion donor (not recorded which). It is not recorded whose cells these are; they may come from a transplant donor.

This clonotype showed up just a few times. This chain uses TRBV12-3 or TRBV12-4 with TRBJ2-3; D may be TRBD1 (5 bases). V was shortened by 2 bases and J by 1 base, with 13 bases between the two germline ends. The CDR3 length is 16 residues. Written as DNA, the CDR3 is TGTGCCAGCAGTTTATTTACAGGTCTCCGCACAGATACGCAGTATTTT. The encoded protein is CASSLFTGLRTDTQYF.

This clonotype has a count of ten or more. V is TRBV18 and J is TRBJ2-1; 10 nucleotides align to TRBD2. J was trimmed by 15 bases and V by 6 bases; bases with no gene match: 11. The CDR3 is 13 residues long. Germline V gene sequence: CDR1 KGHSH, CDR2 LQKENI. Here the CDR3 reads CASSPISGGVLFF. The CDR3 DNA sequence: TGTGCCAGCTCCCCTATAAGCGGGGGGGTGCTGTTCTTC. Drawing the rest from reference TRBV18 and TRBJ2-1, the complete variable domain is NAGVMQNPRHLVRRRGQEARLRCSPMKGHSHVYWYRQLPEEGLKFMVYLQKENIIDESGMPKERFSAEFPKEGPSILRIQQVVRGDSAAYFCASSPISGGVLFFGPGTRLTVL.

Only one count was recorded for this clonotype. V is TRBV27 and J is TRBJ1-6; D gene unclear. Trimming cost V 5 bases and J 8 bases, with 16 bases left between them. The CDR3 covers 15 residues. CDR1 and CDR2 from the germline V gene are MNHEY and SMNVEV (reference sequence). The CDR3 DNA reads as TGTGCCAGCAGTCCCACGTGGCAAGGAGATTCACCCCTCCACTTT. It encodes CASSPTWQGDSPLHF.

This clonotype has ten or more counts. J is TRBJ1-2 and V is TRBV28; TRBD1 might be the D (5 bases). CDR3 size: 16 residues. The V and J ends lost 7 bases and 0 bases respectively, with 18 bases between them. In germline, CDR1 is MDHEN, CDR2 SYDVKM. This CDR3 is CASTWPPGTANYGYTF. For the CDR3, the DNA is TGTGCCAGCACCTGGCCCCCCGGGACGGCTAACTATGGCTACACCTTC.

This clonotype appeared once. A much larger clone lies one base from this, so it may be a read error. V usage is TRBV4-2 and J usage is TRBJ1-5; D is unresolved. CDR3 length: 16 amino acids. CDR1 is LGHNA and CDR2 is YNFKEQ in the germline V gene. The CDR3 is CASSQEVRPSNQPKHF. CDR3 nucleotide sequence: TGTGCCAGCAGCCAAGAGGTTCGTCCTAGCAATCAGCCCAAGCATTTT.

This clonotype was seen at least ten times. The V and J genes are TRBV2 and TRBJ2-7; D possibly corresponds to TRBD1 (5 bases). The V end lost 2 bases, the J end lost 5 bases, and 10 bases lay between the germline ends. Germline loops: CDR1 SNHLY, CDR2 FYNNEI. CDR3 length: 13 amino acids. In DNA, the CDR3 is TGTGCCAGCAGTGAATTCACAGGCGACGAGCAGTACTTC. It translates to CASSEFTGDEQYF.

The chain combines TRBV5-5 with TRBJ1-1; the D is unclear. This CDR3 is built from 14 residues. The V and J ends lost 1 base and 4 bases respectively, with 11 bases between them. Germline V lookup: CDR1 SGHKS, CDR2 YYEKEE (reference sequence). The CDR3 sequence is CASSLMAEGTEAFF. The CDR3 nucleotides read TGTGCCAGCAGCTTGATGGCCGAGGGCACTGAAGCTTTCTTT. Looking up the rest from reference TRBV5-5 and TRBJ1-1 gives the full variable domain: DAGVTQSPTHLIKTRGQQVTLRCSPISGHKSVSWYQQVLGQGPQFIFQYYEKEERGRGNFPDRFSARQFPNYSSELNVNALLLGDSALYLCASSLMAEGTEAFFGQGTRLTVV.

The CDR3, as DNA: TGTGCCTCGGACAAGGGAACTAGCACAGATACGCAGTATTTT. Protein product: CASDKGTSTDTQYF. The rearrangement links TRBV30 to TRBJ2-3; possible D gene TRBD1, 5 bases. In germline, CDR1 is GTSNPN, CDR2 SVGIG (reference sequence). V was pared by 7 bases and J by 0 bases, with 14 bases between. The CDR3 is 14 amino acids.

V and J are TRBV6-2 or TRBV6-3 and TRBJ2-7; D gene unclear. This CDR3 comprises 14 residues. Looked up from germline, CDR1 is MNHEY and CDR2 is SVGEGT. V dropped 6 bases and J dropped 4 bases, with 16 bases sitting between them. In DNA, the CDR3 is TGTGCCAGCAGGCCGTACCGGTTCTTGTACGAGCAGTACTTC. As protein: CASRPYRFLYEQYF.

The chain links TRBV27 to TRBJ2-3; 10 bases line up with TRBD1. V lost 8 bases, J lost 7 bases, and 6 bases stayed unmatched. Per the germline V gene, CDR1 is MNHEY and CDR2 is SMNVEV (reference sequence). The CDR3 has 13 residues. The CDR3 DNA reads TGTGCCAGCGGACAGGGGGGTTTGTATACGCAGTATTTT. It yields the protein CASGQGGLYTQYF.

The V and J genes are TRBV7-9 and TRBJ2-7; TRBD1 matches at 7 bases. Unmatched junction bases numbered 9, after V lost 7 bases and J lost 6 bases. The CDR3 loop spans 13 amino acids. CDR1 is SEHNR and CDR2 is FQNEAQ in the germline V gene (reference sequence). The CDR3 sequence is CASTPRGQTEQYF. The CDR3, as DNA: TGTGCCAGCACCCCGAGGGGACAGACCGAGCAGTACTTC.

This clonotype was detected only a few times. The rearrangement joins TRBV5-4 to TRBJ2-7; D uncertain. The CDR3 is made up of 15 amino acids. The germline V and J ends were trimmed by 4 bases and 0 bases, with 14 bases remaining between them. Germline CDR1 is SGHNT and CDR2 is YYREEE (reference sequence). The CDR3: CASSLKDGSSYEQYF. In nucleotides, the CDR3 is TGTGCCAGCAGCCTAAAGGACGGAAGCTCCTACGAGCAGTACTTC.

In its sample, this clonotype was seen many times. CDR3 sequence: CASSPKQGAYEKLFF. CDR3 in DNA: TGTGCCAGCAGTCCCAAACAGGGGGCTTATGAAAAACTGTTTTTT. The V call is TRBV27, the J call TRBJ1-4, with 9 bases that match TRBD1. After removal of 5 bases from V and 6 bases from J, the junction contained 7 bases not matched to a gene. Germline V gives CDR1 MNHEY, CDR2 SMNVEV (reference sequence). The CDR3 runs to 15 residues.

This clonotype appeared many times. This chain uses TRBV6-5 with TRBJ2-1; 14 bases align to TRBD2. Germline V CDR1 and CDR2: MNHEY, SVGAGI. J lost 8 bases, V lost 2 bases, and 5 bases had no gene match. This CDR3 is 16 amino acids long. CDR3 amino acids: CASSYVTSGRGHEQFF. The CDR3 DNA is TGTGCCAGCAGTTACGTGACTAGCGGGAGGGGACATGAGCAGTTCTTC.

This clonotype came up many times. The CDR3 DNA is TGTGCCAGCACCGGGGGGATGACCTACGAGCAGTACTTC. Residues: CASTGGMTYEQYF. V is TRBV2 and J is TRBJ2-7, with 7 nucleotides matching TRBD2. Germline V gene sequence: CDR1 SNHLY, CDR2 FYNNEI. The ends lost 7 bases at V and 2 bases at J; junction bases unmatched: 5. The CDR3 spans 13 residues.